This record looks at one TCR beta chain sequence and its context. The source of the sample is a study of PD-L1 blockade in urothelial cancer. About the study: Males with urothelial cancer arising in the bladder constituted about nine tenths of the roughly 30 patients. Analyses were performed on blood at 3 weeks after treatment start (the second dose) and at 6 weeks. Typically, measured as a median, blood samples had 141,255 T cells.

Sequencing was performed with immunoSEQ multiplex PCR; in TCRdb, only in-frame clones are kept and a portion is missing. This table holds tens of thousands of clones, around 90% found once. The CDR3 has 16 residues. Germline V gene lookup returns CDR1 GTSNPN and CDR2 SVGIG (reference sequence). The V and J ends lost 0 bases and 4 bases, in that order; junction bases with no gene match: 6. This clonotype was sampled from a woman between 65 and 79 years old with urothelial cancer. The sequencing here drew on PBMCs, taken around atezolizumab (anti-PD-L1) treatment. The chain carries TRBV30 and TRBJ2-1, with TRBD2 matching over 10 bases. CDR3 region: CAWSVGLAGVYNEQFF. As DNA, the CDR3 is TGTGCCTGGAGTGTAGGGCTAGCGGGAGTATACAATGAGCAGTTCTTC. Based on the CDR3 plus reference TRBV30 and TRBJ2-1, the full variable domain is SQTIHQWPATLVQPVGSPLSLECTVEGTSNPNLYWYRQAAGRGLQLLFYSVGIGQISSEVPQNLSASRPQDRQFILSSKKLLLSDSGFYLCAWSVGLAGVYNEQFFGPGTRLTVL.